The rows below give T cell receptor beta chains drawn from one sample of a study of blood T cell repertoires in COVID-19. TCRdb's table, derived via immunoSEQ multiplex PCR, lists solely in-frame clones and lacks some. Altogether approximately 280,000 clones are present, 80% to 95% being singletons, with the ten largest covering approximately 7.5%. The specimen sequenced was peripheral blood. Receptor source: a woman aged 30 to 39 with COVID-19, enrolled during active disease. CDR3s include the opening cysteine and the closing phenylalanine or tryptophan. D genes are given only for firm matches. Only part of the rows carry a size: once, few, many, or a class if the clone is expanded.

D	V	J	size	DNA	CDR3
TRBD1	TRBV5-6	TRBJ2-7	once	TGTGCCAGCAGCGGGGGACAGGGCATCTCCTACGAGCAGTACTTC	CASSGGQGISYEQYF
TRBD1	TRBV29-1	TRBJ1-4	.	TGCAGCGTTGAAGCCGCGACAGGGAATCCCGAAAAACTGTTTTTT	CSVEAATGNPEKLFF
.	TRBV3-1/TRBV3-2	TRBJ2-2	.	TGTGCCAGCAGCCAAGATGTGGGGGGGCGATTCACCGGGGAGCTGTTTTTT	CASSQDVGGRFTGELFF
TRBD1	TRBV6-4	TRBJ2-6	.	TGTGCCAGCACACAGGGGGCCGGCTCTGGGGCCAACGTCCTGACTTTC	CASTQGAGSGANVLTF
TRBD2	TRBV30	TRBJ2-3	once	TGTGCCTGGAGTAGCGGGATTACAGATACGCAGTATTTT	CAWSSGITDTQYF
TRBD2	TRBV19	TRBJ2-2	.	TGTGCCAGTAGTATAGCGGGAGGGAACACCGGGGAGCTGTTTTTT	CASSIAGGNTGELFF
TRBD1	TRBV28	TRBJ1-5	once	TGTGCCAGCAGTCTCGGGGGACAGGGGAATCAGCCCCAGCATTTT	CASSLGGQGNQPQHF
.	TRBV12-5	TRBJ1-2	.	TGTGCTACCTACAGGACCAACCCCTATGGCTACACCTTC	CATYRTNPYGYTF
TRBD1	TRBV2	TRBJ1-2	.	TGTGCCAGCAGTGAATCAAGGCAGGGGGCAGATGGCTACACCTTC	CASSESRQGADGYTF
.	TRBV18	TRBJ1-1	once	TGTGCCAGCTCACCCTTGCGACGGGTGGGCACTGAAGCTTTCTTT	CASSPLRRVGTEAFF
TRBD2	TRBV18	TRBJ2-2	.	TGTGCCAGCTCACCCCGGACTAGCGGGCCCCGAGAGTCCGGGGAGCTGTTTTTT	CASSPRTSGPRESGELFF
TRBD1	TRBV4-1	TRBJ1-2	once	TGCGCCAGCAGCCAAGATATGAGGACAGGCCAAAACTATGGCTACACCTTC	CASSQDMRTGQNYGYTF
.	TRBV18	TRBJ1-1	.	TGTGCCAGCTCACCTAGGTCAGGGGAAACTGAAGCTTTCTTT	CASSPRSGETEAFF
.	TRBV6-5	TRBJ2-1	once	TGTGCCAGCAGGGAGGGGAGAATCTACAATGAGCAGTTCTTC	CASREGRIYNEQFF
TRBD1	TRBV11-2	TRBJ1-5	.	TGTGCCAGCAGCATTCTCGACAGGGGGCGAGGTGGCAATCAGCCCCAGCATTTT	CASSILDRGRGGNQPQHF
.	TRBV19	TRBJ2-2	once	TGTGCCAGTATAGAGACATATAACACCGGGGAGCTGTTTTTT	CASIETYNTGELFF
.	TRBV12-3/TRBV12-4	TRBJ2-5	.	TGTGCCAGCAGCTCCAGGGAAGAGACCCAGTACTTC	CASSSREETQYF
.	TRBV18	TRBJ2-5	.	TGTGCCAGCTCACCACCGATCGTGCGACAAGAAGAGACCCAGTACTTC	CASSPPIVRQEETQYF
.	TRBV28	TRBJ2-1	.	TGTGCCAGCAGTTTCCCCGGGAGCTCCTACAATGAGCAGTTCTTC	CASSFPGSSYNEQFF
TRBD1	TRBV27	TRBJ1-1	.	TGTGCCAGCAGTTTGAGGGGGCTTGGGAGTGAAGCTTTCTTT	CASSLRGLGSEAFF
.	TRBV11-2	TRBJ1-6	once	TGTGCCAGCAGCTTAGTCCCACAGGGTGGGAATTCACCCCTCCACTTT	CASSLVPQGGNSPLHF
.	TRBV28	TRBJ2-2	.	TGTGCCATCTCCAGGGGAGGGGACACCGGGGAGCTGTTTTTT	CAISRGGDTGELFF
.	TRBV6-1	TRBJ1-5	.	TGTGCCAGCCGAGAAGCTGAGTGGGAGTTAGGAGGTCAGCCCCAGCATTTT	CASREAEWELGGQPQHF
.	TRBV5-1	TRBJ2-7	.	TGCGCCAGCACCTCTGGGACTCCCAGCTCCTACGAGCAGTACTTC	CASTSGTPSSYEQYF
.	TRBV24-1	TRBJ1-1	.	TGTGCCACCCGAAATACAGCGAACACTGAAGCTTTCTTT	CATRNTANTEAFF
TRBD2	TRBV27	TRBJ2-5	once	TGTGCCAGCACCCTAAGACTAGCGGGAGGGGTGGAGACCCAGTACTTC	CASTLRLAGGVETQYF
.	TRBV19	TRBJ2-1	once	TGTGCCAGTAGTTCGGCAGCGGCCAACAATGAGCAGTTCTTC	CASSSAAANNEQFF
.	TRBV28	TRBJ1-2	.	TGTGCCAGCGAGGAATTAACAGGGCAGAACTATGGCTACACCTTC	CASEELTGQNYGYTF
TRBD1	TRBV5-6	TRBJ1-2	.	TGTGCCAGCAGCTTTACAGGGGTCTATGGCTACACCTTC	CASSFTGVYGYTF
TRBD2	TRBV19	TRBJ2-7	.	TGTGCCAGTAGGGGACCGGCGGGAGGGCCGGGCGAGCAGTACTTC	CASRGPAGGPGEQYF
.	TRBV5-4	TRBJ1-1	.	TGTGCCAGCAGCCTGGGAGGACAGTTGAGTCCTGAAGCTTTCTTT	CASSLGGQLSPEAFF
TRBD1	TRBV4-1	TRBJ1-2	.	TGCGCCAGCAGCCAAGGGGCCCGACAGGGGGCGGGCTACACCTTC	CASSQGARQGAGYTF
.	TRBV29-1	TRBJ1-1	.	TGCAGCCCCTCGCTCACAGTTATGAACACTGAAGCTTTCTTT	CSPSLTVMNTEAFF
.	TRBV11-2	TRBJ1-5	.	TGTGCCAGCAGCTTAGGGGGAGGCCAGCCCCAGCATTTT	CASSLGGGQPQHF
TRBD1	TRBV3-1/TRBV3-2	TRBJ2-2	once	TGTGCCAGCAGCCAAGGAAGGACAGGGGCGAACACCGGGGAGCTGTTTTTT	CASSQGRTGANTGELFF
.	TRBV28	TRBJ1-6	once	TGTGCCAGTATACAGGGAGGGGATTCACCCCTCCACTTT	CASIQGGDSPLHF
.	TRBV4-3	TRBJ1-1	few	TGCGCCAGCAGCCAAGTCGGGGTTGCGAACACTGAAGCTTTCTTT	CASSQVGVANTEAFF
TRBD2	TRBV5-1	TRBJ2-3	.	TGCGCCAGCAGCGAAACAGCGGGAGAAGATACGCAGTATTTT	CASSETAGEDTQYF
TRBD2	TRBV27	TRBJ2-3	.	TGTGCCAGCAGTTTATGTGGGGGGGAGTGGGGCACAGATACGCAGTATTTT	CASSLCGGEWGTDTQYF
TRBD2	TRBV9	TRBJ2-3	.	TGTGCCAGCAGCGCCGAAAGCGGGATCGCAGATACGCAGTATTTT	CASSAESGIADTQYF
.	TRBV5-1	TRBJ2-3	.	TGCGCCAGCAGCTTACAATGGGCTCCAGATACGCAGTATTTT	CASSLQWAPDTQYF
.	TRBV2	TRBJ1-2	.	TGTGCCGGGCGGGACCTCCTCTATGGCTACACCTTC	CAGRDLLYGYTF
TRBD1	TRBV24-1	TRBJ1-2	.	TGTGCCACCAGTGATGCCCGGACAGGAATTGGGGGCTACACCTTC	CATSDARTGIGGYTF
.	TRBV28	TRBJ2-5	.	TGTGCCAGCAGCTTCCCGTTGAGTCAAGAGACCCAGTACTTC	CASSFPLSQETQYF
.	TRBV5-4	TRBJ1-5	.	TGTGCCAGCAGCTTAGGGGGTGGTCAGCCCCAGCATTTT	CASSLGGGQPQHF
TRBD2	TRBV7-8	TRBJ2-7	.	TGTGCCAGCACCTCCCCGGGGGCTAGCGGGAGTCGATTTGACGAGCAGTACTTC	CASTSPGASGSRFDEQYF
.	TRBV12-5	TRBJ2-3	.	TGTGCTAGTGCCATTAGCGGTAGCACAGATACGCAGTATTTT	CASAISGSTDTQYF
.	TRBV5-1	TRBJ2-2	.	TGCGCCAGCAGCTTGGGCGCGGACACCGGGGAGCTGTTTTTT	CASSLGADTGELFF
TRBD2	TRBV19	TRBJ2-3	.	TGTGCCAGTAGTAAACTAGCGGGAGTCGCAGATACGCAGTATTTT	CASSKLAGVADTQYF
.	TRBV5-8	TRBJ1-1	.	TGTGCCAGCAGCTGGCCCAGGGTTGGGAACACTGAAGCTTTCTTT	CASSWPRVGNTEAFF
TRBD1	TRBV28	TRBJ2-7	.	TGTGCCAGCAGTCAGGGGGCCTACGAGCAGTACTTC	CASSQGAYEQYF
TRBD1	TRBV15	TRBJ1-5	.	TGTGCCACGGGGACAGGGTTCGGAAGCAATCAGCCCCAGCATTTT	CATGTGFGSNQPQHF
TRBD2	TRBV2	TRBJ2-5	.	TGTGCCAGCCAAGTGCGCCTAGCGGGAGAAGAGACCCAGTACTTC	CASQVRLAGEETQYF